Listed here are 24 T cell receptor beta chains from one sample, sequenced in a study of beta chain features in type 1 diabetes. Every isolated RNA sample was fully reverse transcribed, so sequencing captured expressed TCRB transcripts. Here immunoSEQ multiplex PCR was the method, and the copy in TCRdb shows in-frame clones only, minus some. Counted here are tens of thousands of clones, around 63% occurring once; the ten biggest clones make up about 2%. The sequenced sample was Tregs from blood. The receptor source for this set is a woman aged 18-30 years in good health.

The CDR3 loop is CASSPGGGAVTYNEQFF. CDR3 in DNA: TGCGCCAGCAGCCCGGGCGGGGGAGCGGTCACCTACAATGAGCAGTTCTTC. J is TRBJ2-1 and V is TRBV5-1; TRBD2 matches 7 bases. V trimming: 4 bases; J trimming: 2 bases; junction bases outside the gene matches: 12. CDR3 length: 17 amino acids. The germline gives CDR1 SGHRS, CDR2 YFSETQ.

The V and J genes are TRBV30 and TRBJ2-7, with a tentative D call TRBD2 (5 bases). The CDR3 length is 15 residues. V shed 0 bases and J shed 3 bases, with 15 bases lying between them. The germline CDR1 and CDR2 sequences are GTSNPN and SVGIG (reference sequence). CDR3 in amino acids: CAWSVRGFGLYEQYF. The CDR3 nucleotides are TGTGCCTGGAGTGTACGTGGGTTTGGACTCTACGAGCAGTACTTC.

J is TRBJ2-4 and V is TRBV7-2, with a possible D match to TRBD1 (5 bases). V gave up 1 base and J gave up 7 bases, with 11 bases separating them. Germline lookup yields CDR1 SGHTA and CDR2 FQGNSA. The CDR3 sequence is 14 residues long. CDR3 protein: CASSLVVGANIQYF. The DNA of the CDR3 is TGTGCCAGCAGCTTAGTTGTAGGGGCGAACATTCAGTACTTC.

The J gene is TRBJ2-1, the V gene TRBV11-2; 8 bases fit TRBD2. After removal of 5 bases from V and 10 bases from J, the junction contained 10 bases not matched to a gene. Germline V gene lookup returns CDR1 SGHAT and CDR2 FQNNGV. CDR3 length: 14 residues. The CDR3 coding sequence is TGTGCCAGCAGCGCCTTAGGCGGGAGGCAGGAGCAGTTCTTC. As protein: CASSALGGRQEQFF.

The chain recombines TRBV10-3 with TRBJ2-3, with 9 bases lining up with TRBD1. The V gene end was trimmed by 2 bases and the J gene end by 2 bases; junction bases not matched to a gene: 2. Germline CDR1 and CDR2: ENHRY and SYGVKD. The CDR3 extends over 15 amino acids. In DNA form, the CDR3 reads TGTGCCATCAGTGAGGGGACAGGGTACACAGATACGCAGTATTTT. It is translated as CAISEGTGYTDTQYF.

This chain joins TRBV18 and TRBJ2-4; D not resolved. The CDR3 consists of 14 residues. Germline loops: CDR1 KGHSH, CDR2 LQKENI. Trimming shortened V by 0 bases and J by 2 bases, and 5 bases separated the two germline ends. CDR3 in DNA: TGTGCCAGCTCACCACCTTCAACCAAAAACATTCAGTACTTC. The encoded protein is CASSPPSTKNIQYF.

The V and J genes are TRBV7-9 and TRBJ2-2; 11 bases map to TRBD2. The J segment lost 2 bases and the V segment lost 5 bases, leaving 7 bases of the junction unmatched. The CDR3 spans 17 residues. Per the germline V gene, CDR1 is SEHNR and CDR2 is FQNEAQ (reference sequence). The CDR3 here is CASSKTTSGINTGELFF. The CDR3 DNA sequence: TGTGCCAGCAGCAAAACGACTAGCGGGATCAACACCGGGGAGCTGTTTTTT.

The chain joins TRBV5-4 to TRBJ2-3, with TRBD2 matching 8 bases. This CDR3 is 14 amino acids long. CDR1 and CDR2 from the germline V gene are SGHNT and YYREEE (reference sequence). J was trimmed by 0 bases and V by 5 bases; bases with no gene match: 2. CDR3 protein: CASSLAGSTDTQYF. In DNA form, the CDR3 reads TGTGCCAGCAGTTTAGCGGGGAGCACAGATACGCAGTATTTT.

The chain is built from TRBV28 and TRBJ2-1; D perhaps matches TRBD2 (5 bases). The CDR3 loop spans 15 amino acids. V was cut by 2 bases and J by 8 bases, with 16 bases left in between. Per the germline V gene, CDR1 is MDHEN and CDR2 is SYDVKM. This CDR3 reads CASSLRAASGHEQFF. The CDR3 DNA reads TGTGCCAGCAGTTTACGGGCGGCCAGCGGCCATGAGCAGTTCTTC.

CDR3 in amino acids: CASSRDRVNEQFF. The CDR3 DNA sequence: TGTGCCAGCAGCCGGGACAGGGTCAATGAGCAGTTCTTC. The V gene is TRBV7-2, the J gene TRBJ2-1; 9 bases match TRBD1. The CDR3 has 13 amino acids. Germline assignment: CDR1 SGHTA and CDR2 FQGNSA. V was pared by 5 bases and J by 6 bases, with 2 bases of the junction left unmatched.

The V gene is TRBV5-4, the J gene TRBJ1-2, with D possibly matching TRBD1 (5 bases). Trimming cost V 4 bases and J 7 bases, with 20 bases left between them. The CDR3 is 15 residues long. The V gene's germline CDR1 is SGHNT and CDR2 YYREEE (reference sequence). Here the CDR3 reads CASSPDPSWGGGYTF. The DNA for the CDR3 is TGTGCCAGCAGCCCGGACCCTTCATGGGGGGGTGGCTACACCTTC.

V is TRBV7-2 and J is TRBJ2-5; 8 bases line up with TRBD2. The CDR3 covers 13 residues. J lost 2 bases, V lost 6 bases, and 2 bases had no gene match. From germline, CDR1 is SGHTA and CDR2 FQGNSA. The CDR3 spells CASRRGGQETQYF. The CDR3 DNA follows: TGTGCCAGCAGACGGGGGGGGCAAGAGACCCAGTACTTC. Full variable domain (remainder filled in from reference TRBV7-2 and TRBJ2-5): GAGVSQSPSNKVTEKGKDVELRCDPISGHTALYWYRQSLGQGLEFLIYFQGNSAPDKSGLPSDRFSAERTGGSVSTLTIQRTQQEDSAVYLCASRRGGQETQYFGPGTRLLVL.

The genes are TRBV5-4 and TRBJ2-5; D is possibly TRBD1 (5 bases). Germline V gene data show CDR1 as SGHNT and CDR2 as YYREEE (reference sequence). The CDR3 length is 12 residues. Between the trimmed V and J ends, which lost 0 bases and 5 bases, there was a span of 5 bases. The CDR3 region is CASSLAGETQYF. CDR3 coding DNA: TGTGCCAGCAGCTTGGCAGGGGAGACCCAGTACTTC.

This chain connects TRBV10-3 to TRBJ2-1; 11 bases are a match to TRBD2. The germline V gene encodes CDR1 ENHRY and CDR2 SYGVKD. The CDR3 runs to 13 residues. Germline trimming cut 10 bases from V and 6 bases from J; bases unmatched to any gene: 5. CDR3 region: CATLLAGANEQFF. In DNA form, the CDR3 reads TGTGCCACCCTACTAGCGGGAGCCAATGAGCAGTTCTTC.

This clone was observed a few times. The chain has TRBV10-3 and TRBJ2-1; D perhaps matches TRBD1 (5 bases). Germline V gene sequence: CDR1 ENHRY, CDR2 SYGVKD. The CDR3 consists of 12 residues. The V end was cut by 11 bases, the J end by 8 bases, with 16 bases between. CDR3 in amino acids: CAAQGGGDEQFF. The CDR3 DNA sequence: TGTGCCGCGCAGGGTGGTGGGGATGAGCAGTTCTTC.

The genes are TRBV4-1 and TRBJ1-5, with D perhaps TRBD1 (6 bases). This CDR3 spans 15 amino acids. Germline assignment: CDR1 MGHRA and CDR2 YSYEKL. With 0 bases removed from V and 5 bases from J, the gap between germline ends came to 11 bases. The CDR3 here is CASSQERGKHQPQHF. The CDR3 DNA sequence: TGCGCCAGCAGCCAAGAGAGGGGGAAGCATCAGCCCCAGCATTTT.

The chain has TRBV25-1 and TRBJ2-7; 7 bases are shared with TRBD2. The CDR3 has 15 residues. The germline V gene encodes CDR1 MGHDK and CDR2 SYGVNS. V lost 4 bases and J lost 3; bases outside the gene matches: 9. The CDR3 bases are TGTGCCAGCAGTGGAAAGGGAGGGACGAACTACGAGCAGTACTTC. Its translation: CASSGKGGTNYEQYF.

The V gene is TRBV11-2, the J gene TRBJ2-5; D is perhaps TRBD1 (6 bases). Trimming took 3 bases from V and 7 from J, leaving 12 bases between them. Germline lookup yields CDR1 SGHAT and CDR2 FQNNGV. There are 13 residues in the CDR3. CDR3 sequence reads: CASSFSGDGTQYF. Written as DNA, the CDR3 is TGTGCCAGCAGCTTTTCAGGGGACGGGACCCAGTACTTC.

This chain uses TRBV6-1 with TRBJ1-2, with 7 nucleotides matching TRBD1. V gave up 1 base and J gave up 8 bases; unmatched junction bases: 4. Looked up from germline, CDR1 is MNHNS and CDR2 is SASEGT. The CDR3 contains 13 residues. The DNA for the CDR3 is TGTGCCAGCAGTGAAGGACAGGGTTTAGGCTACACCTTC. Its translation is CASSEGQGLGYTF.

The chain has TRBV18 and TRBJ2-2; 9 bases map to TRBD2. CDR3 length: 17 amino acids. J gave up 0 bases and V 3 bases, and 5 bases lay outside the gene matches. CDR1 is KGHSH, CDR2 LQKENI, per germline. Here the CDR3 DNA reads TGTGCCAGCTCACCCTTGGTAGCGGGGGCGAACACCGGGGAGCTGTTTTTT. Encoded protein: CASSPLVAGANTGELFF.

The V call is TRBV5-1, the J call TRBJ2-5; D might be TRBD1 (6 bases). The CDR3 is 14 amino acids. The germline V gene encodes CDR1 SGHRS and CDR2 YFSETQ. V was pared by 4 bases and J by 1 base, with 11 bases between. The chain's CDR3 is CASSPGQSQETQYF. In nucleotides, the CDR3 is TGCGCCAGCAGCCCCGGACAGTCCCAAGAGACCCAGTACTTC.

V and J are TRBV5-1 and TRBJ2-5; tentatively, D is TRBD1 (6 bases). V shed 7 bases and J shed 1 base, with 11 bases lying between them. Germline lookup yields CDR1 SGHRS and CDR2 YFSETQ. This CDR3 has 13 amino acids. CDR3 bases: TGCGCCAGCGCAGCACAGGGCCAAGAGACCCAGTACTTC. Protein sequence: CASAAQGQETQYF.

The V call is TRBV5-1, the J call TRBJ2-7, with 11 bases fitting TRBD2. Germline-derived CDR1 and CDR2 are SGHRS and YFSETQ. V trimming: 4 bases; J trimming: 2 bases; junction bases outside the gene matches: 8. The CDR3 runs 16 residues. The CDR3 DNA reads as TGCGCCAGCAGCACCAGGACTAGCGGGTTTGCCTACGAGCAGTACTTC. Translation gives CASSTRTSGFAYEQYF.

The V and J genes are TRBV5-4 and TRBJ1-1; D unclear. This CDR3 has 13 residues. The V end was cut by 0 bases, the J end by 4 bases, with 7 bases between. The germline gives CDR1 SGHNT, CDR2 YYREEE (reference sequence). The CDR3 DNA sequence: TGTGCCAGCAGCTTGGGGCGGCTCACTGAAGCTTTCTTT. As protein: CASSLGRLTEAFF.